The clone carrying this TCR beta chain was seen only once. No antigen is known for it. The record originates from a study of T cells in Graves' hyperthyroidism and ophthalmopathy. The source material, RNA transcripts, was used to amplify TCR beta CDR3 regions. When the TCR CDR3 underwent first-round RT-PCR, the HTBI primer set was used. TCRdb reprocessed the multiplex PCR reads via MiXCR and lists one record per CDR3 protein. The table shows roughly 720,000 distinct CDR3 sequences, with roughly 17% occurring only once. Overall study findings and caveats: From stable hyperthyroidism, ophthalmopathy was separated by a 13 V-J model. Ophthalmopathy got predicted by the model a median about six months before its onset.

Diagnosis relied on clinical symptoms, serum thyroxine and TRAb, thyroid ultrasound and orbital computed tomography. Germline CDR1 and CDR2: SGDLS and YYNGEE. This CDR3 has 15 residues. The V end lost 4 bases, the J end lost 5 bases, and 17 bases lay between the germline ends. The clonotype originates from a man aged 50 to 59 with Graves' hyperthyroidism. The chain couples TRBV9 to TRBJ2-3; D uncertain. The material sequenced was blood. The CDR3 nucleotides read TGTGCCAGCAGCTCCCGGACCTCATGGCAAGATACGCAGTATTTT. This translates into CASSSRTSWQDTQYF.